One sample yielded the 25 T cell receptor beta chains listed below, sequenced in a study of blood T cells in healthy people across ages. The use of a sample-barcoded 5' primer and a J-beta primer mix characterized a second PCR of about 7 to 12 cycles. TCRdb re-analysed the 5' RACE reads in MiXCR, keeping a single row per CDR3 protein. Of roughly 1,500,000 distinct CDR3 sequences in the sample, 30% to 40% are singletons; the top ten hold 11%. Material: blood. The receptors come from a woman in her twenties or thirties in good health.

The genes are TRBV24-1 and TRBJ1-2, with unresolved D. Germline V gives CDR1 KGHDR, CDR2 SFDVKD. The CDR3 runs to 13 residues. Trimming shortened V by 6 bases and J by 7 bases, and 14 bases separated the two germline ends. CDR3: CATSPGSGPGYTF. DNA of the CDR3: TGTGCCACCAGTCCCGGAAGTGGGCCTGGCTACACCTTC.

This clonotype has only a few counts. The chain employs TRBV20-1 and TRBJ1-2, with D perhaps matching TRBD1 (6 bases). The germline V gene encodes CDR1 DFQATT and CDR2 SNEGSKA (reference sequence). CDR3 length: 15 amino acids. The V gene lost 3 bases and the J gene lost 2 bases, with 16 bases spanning the gap. CDR3 region: CSARGNRDPNYGYTF. CDR3 coding DNA: TGCAGTGCTAGGGGTAACAGGGACCCCAACTATGGCTACACCTTC.

Regarding this clonotype: Its ends do not fully match the called genes, so a read error is possible. The V gene is TRBV4-2, the J gene TRBJ1-4, with D unresolved. This CDR3 has 18 residues. CDR1 is LGHNA, CDR2 YNFKEQ, per germline. The CDR3 region has the DNA TGTGCCAACAGCCAAGTTTCAGAGGCTTTTGCAACTAATGAAAAACTGTTTTTT. Amino acid sequence: CANSQVSEAFATNEKLFF.

The chain couples TRBV18 to TRBJ1-2, with a tentative D call TRBD1 (6 bases). The CDR3 runs to 14 residues. Deletions cut 4 bases from V and 4 bases from J, with 13 bases between. In germline, CDR1 is KGHSH, CDR2 LQKENI. In DNA form, the CDR3 reads TGTGCCAGCTCACTAGGACAGTCTTTCTATGGCTACACCTTC. It translates to CASSLGQSFYGYTF.

This clonotype was observed a handful of times. This rearrangement joins TRBV7-9 to TRBJ2-7; D may be TRBD1 (5 bases). The better agreement between TRBJ2-5 and the DNA end casts doubt on the J call. There are 13 residues in the CDR3. Germline V gene data show CDR1 as SEHNR and CDR2 as FQNEAQ (reference sequence). CDR3 in DNA: TGTGCCAGCAGAGGGGCAATAATAGAGACCCAGTACTTC. Residues: CASRGAIIETQYF.

This clonotype was found a few times. The gene calls are TRBV24-1 and TRBJ2-5, with 8 bases that match TRBD2. V shed 3 bases, J shed 5 bases, and the junction held 4 bases outside the gene matches. The CDR3 is 14 residues long. Germline loops: CDR1 KGHDR, CDR2 SFDVKD. The CDR3 DNA reads as TGTGCCACCAGTGATCCGGGAGGGGCTGAGACCCAGTACTTC. Encoded protein: CATSDPGGAETQYF.

This clonotype turned up a few times. V and J are TRBV24-1 and TRBJ1-4; no clear D gene. The V and J ends lost 3 bases and 4 bases respectively, with 11 bases between them. The CDR3 is 15 amino acids. CDR1 is KGHDR, CDR2 SFDVKD, per germline. CDR3 sequence reads: CATSDGRAHNEKLFF. CDR3 sequence (DNA): TGTGCCACCAGTGATGGACGGGCCCATAATGAAAAACTGTTTTTT.

V usage is TRBV2 and J usage is TRBJ1-2; 11 nucleotides agree with TRBD1. V lost 8 bases to trimming and J lost 5 bases; unmatched junction nucleotides: 4. The germline gives CDR1 SNHLY, CDR2 FYNNEI. The CDR3 contains 13 residues. This CDR3 is CASAGQGDYGYTF. CDR3 nucleotides: TGTGCCAGCGCGGGACAGGGGGATTATGGCTACACCTTC.

This chain uses TRBV30 with TRBJ2-1; unclear D gene. The V gene's germline CDR1 is GTSNPN and CDR2 SVGIG (reference sequence). Trimming took off 1 base at V and 8 bases at J, with 12 bases between the two ends. The length of the CDR3 is 13 residues. The CDR3 region has the DNA TGTGCCTGGAGTGGGGTATCGGGTGATGAGCAGTTCTTC. Translation gives CAWSGVSGDEQFF.

This rearrangement joins TRBV6-7 to TRBJ1-2; the match to TRBD1 covers 9 bases. TRBV6-7 is identified as an open reading frame with a role that is uncertain. This CDR3 is built from 17 residues. The V segment lost 1 base and the J segment 1 base; nucleotides outside the gene matches: 7. CDR3 amino acids: CASSYFGQGPLNYGYTF. CDR3 coding DNA: TGTGCCAGCAGTTACTTCGGACAGGGGCCCCTTAACTATGGCTACACCTTC.

This clonotype was recorded at least ten times. The chain has TRBV25-1 and TRBJ2-7; unclear D gene. The CDR3 runs to 10 residues. Germline CDR1 reads MGHDK; CDR2 reads SYGVNS. V lost 3 bases and J 7 bases, leaving 4 bases between the germline ends. CDR3 sequence: CASSETEQYF. The CDR3, as DNA: TGTGCCAGCAGTGAGACTGAGCAGTACTTC.

Notes on this clonotype: This sequence may be a read error, since a much larger clone differs from it by one base. The chain joins TRBV20-1 to TRBJ2-7; D perhaps matches TRBD2 (5 bases). Germline CDR1 reads DFQATT; CDR2 reads SNEGSKA (reference sequence). CDR3 length equals 14 residues. CDR3 protein: CSASKGTDSHEQYF. The CDR3 DNA follows: TGCAGTGCTAGTAAGGGTACGGACTCCCACGAGCAGTACTTC.

This clonotype was seen many times. V usage is TRBV3-1 and J usage is TRBJ2-7; 10 nucleotides align to TRBD1. This CDR3 is built from 14 residues. With V trimmed by 4 bases and J by 5 bases, 5 bases remained unmatched. Germline V gene lookup returns CDR1 LGHDT and CDR2 YNNKEL (reference sequence). CDR3 loop: CASSPRDRGHEQYF. The CDR3 DNA reads TGTGCCAGCAGCCCCCGGGACAGGGGCCACGAGCAGTACTTC.

The V and J genes are TRBV5-7 and TRBJ1-2; D gene unclear. TRBV5-7 is identified as an open reading frame with a role that is uncertain. CDR3 length: 14 amino acids. The germline V and J ends were trimmed by 2 bases and 4 bases, with 12 bases remaining between them. This CDR3 is CASSFGKTGYGYTF. In nucleotides, the CDR3 is TGTGCCAGCAGCTTCGGGAAAACCGGCTATGGCTACACCTTC.

This clonotype came up once. One base away lies a much larger clone, so this may be a sequencing read error. V usage is TRBV29-1 and J usage is TRBJ2-7, with unresolved D. This CDR3 has 11 amino acids. The germline V gene encodes CDR1 SQVTM and CDR2 ANQGSEA. The CDR3 bases are TGCAGCGGTGTCTCAGCCTACGAGCGGTACTTC. Protein sequence: CSGVSAYERYF.

The chain is built from TRBV29-1 and TRBJ2-3; 10 bases are a match to TRBD2. CDR1 is SQVTM and CDR2 is ANQGSEA in the germline V gene. V dropped 4 bases and J dropped 2; count of bases not matched to a gene: 15. The CDR3 has 18 residues. The CDR3 loop is CSVGKVAGGLGHTDTQYF. The CDR3 DNA is TGCAGCGTTGGGAAGGTAGCGGGAGGACTGGGACACACAGATACGCAGTATTTT.

The rearrangement joins TRBV6-2 or TRBV6-3 to TRBJ1-2, with 10 bases matching TRBD1. This CDR3 has 14 residues. After removal of 6 bases from V and 12 bases from J, the junction contained 13 bases not matched to a gene. Per the germline V gene, CDR1 is MNHEY and CDR2 is SVGEGT. The CDR3 spells CASSLRTGGKRDTF. DNA for the CDR3: TGTGCCAGCAGCCTCCGGACAGGGGGTAAACGGGACACCTTC.

The rearrangement links TRBV6-1 to TRBJ2-5; 8 bases fit TRBD1. CDR1 MNHNS and CDR2 SASEGT come from the germline V gene. The ends lost 1 base at V and 4 bases at J; junction bases unmatched: 14. The CDR3 is 18 amino acids. DNA for the CDR3: TGTGCCAGCAGTGAAGGCTTCCAGGGGGCGATCGTAGGAGAGACCCAGTACTTC. Translating it yields CASSEGFQGAIVGETQYF.

This clonotype was detected only a few times. The CDR3 sequence: CASSPQWGQETQYF. CDR3 nucleotide sequence: TGTGCCAGCAGCCCACAGTGGGGACAAGAGACCCAGTACTTC. V usage is TRBV3-1 and J usage is TRBJ2-5; D is uncertain. Per germline, CDR1 LGHDT and CDR2 YNNKEL (reference sequence). This CDR3 spans 14 amino acids. Trimming left V 4 bases short and J 2 bases short, with 11 bases between.

This sequence joins TRBV12-3 or TRBV12-4 and TRBJ1-1, with D perhaps matching TRBD1 (5 bases). The CDR3 sequence is 14 residues long. The V gene lost 5 bases and the J gene lost 5 bases, with 15 bases spanning the gap. CDR3 residues: CASSRIQGVTEAFF. The CDR3 region has the DNA TGTGCCAGCAGTAGAATCCAAGGGGTAACTGAAGCTTTCTTT.

The chain has TRBV2 and TRBJ2-7; TRBD1 matches 10 bases. Germline CDR1 and CDR2: SNHLY and FYNNEI. The V and J ends lost 6 bases and 3 bases, in that order; junction bases with no gene match: 5. CDR3 length: 14 amino acids. CDR3 nucleotide sequence: TGTGCCAGCAGGGTGGGACAGGGGATCTACGAGCAGTACTTC. Encoded protein: CASRVGQGIYEQYF. The full variable domain, with the rest looked up from reference TRBV2 and TRBJ2-7, is EPEVTQTPSHQVTQMGQEVILRCVPISNHLYFYWYRQILGQKVEFLVSFYNNEISEKSEIFDDQFSVERPDGSNFTLKIRSTKLEDSAMYFCASRVGQGIYEQYFGPGTRLTVT.

This clonotype was detected a few times. The gene calls are TRBV3-1 and TRBJ2-3; TRBD2 agrees at 10 bases. This CDR3 has 18 residues. After removal of 0 bases from V and 4 bases from J, the junction contained 10 bases not matched to a gene. Per the germline V gene, CDR1 is LGHDT and CDR2 is YNNKEL (reference sequence). CDR3 sequence reads: CASSQEGSGRIRPDTQYF. The CDR3 nucleotides read TGTGCCAGCAGCCAAGAGGGTAGCGGGAGGATCCGCCCAGATACGCAGTATTTT.

The V and J genes are TRBV20-1 and TRBJ2-1; 8 bases are shared with TRBD2. Trimming removed 0 bases from V and 6 bases from J; junction bases left unmatched: 10. CDR1 is DFQATT and CDR2 is SNEGSKA in the germline V gene (reference sequence). This CDR3 is 16 amino acids long. The CDR3 DNA follows: TGCAGTGCTAGAGATGGGAAGCGGGAGTTAGGCAATGAGCAGTTCTTC. As protein: CSARDGKRELGNEQFF.

This clonotype was seen a handful of times. CDR3 bases: TGTGCCACCAGTGATTGGGGCGGGGAGACGAACACCGGGGAGCTGTTTTTT. Protein sequence: CATSDWGGETNTGELFF. This rearrangement joins TRBV24-1 to TRBJ2-2, with D tentatively TRBD2 (6 bases). Germline values: CDR1 KGHDR, CDR2 SFDVKD. The ends were cut back, 2 bases at V and 0 bases at J, with 12 bases in the middle. This CDR3 contains 17 residues.

This clonotype was detected a few times. The chain recombines TRBV6-5 with TRBJ2-7; D may be TRBD2 (5 bases). Germline CDR1 MNHEY, CDR2 SVGAGI. The V end was cut by 7 bases, the J end by 0 bases, with 16 bases between. This CDR3 is built from 15 residues. The CDR3 DNA is TGTGCCAGCACCAATACGCCGGGAAGCTCCTACGAGCAGTACTTC. Its protein is CASTNTPGSSYEQYF.